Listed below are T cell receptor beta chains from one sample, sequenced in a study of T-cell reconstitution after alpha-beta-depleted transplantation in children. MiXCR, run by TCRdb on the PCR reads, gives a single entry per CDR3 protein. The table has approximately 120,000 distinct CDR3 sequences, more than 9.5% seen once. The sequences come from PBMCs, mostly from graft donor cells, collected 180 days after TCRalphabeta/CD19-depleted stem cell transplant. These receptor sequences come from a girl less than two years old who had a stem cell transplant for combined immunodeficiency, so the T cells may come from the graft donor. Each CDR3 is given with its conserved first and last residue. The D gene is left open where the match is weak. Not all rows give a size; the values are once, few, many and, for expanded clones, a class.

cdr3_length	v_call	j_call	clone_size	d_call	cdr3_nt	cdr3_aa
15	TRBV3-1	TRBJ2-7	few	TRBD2	TGTGCCAGCAGCCGACGTGGGGGGGGTGACTACGAGCAGTACTTC	CASSRRGGGDYEQYF
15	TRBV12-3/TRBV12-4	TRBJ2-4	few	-	TGTGCCAGCAGTCCCGGACGGATAGACAAAAACATTCAGTACTTC	CASSPGRIDKNIQYF
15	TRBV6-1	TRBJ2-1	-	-	TGTGCCAGCAGTCTTACGCCTCTTAAGTCCCGGGAGCAGTTCTTC	CASSLTPLKSREQFF
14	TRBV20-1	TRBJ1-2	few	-	TGCAGTGCTAGGAGAAACATAGCTAACTATGGCTACACCTTC	CSARRNIANYGYTF
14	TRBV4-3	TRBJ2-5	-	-	TGCGCCAGCAGCCCCCTGTCCGGCCAAGAGACCCAGTACTTC	CASSPLSGQETQYF
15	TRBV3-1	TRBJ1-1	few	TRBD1	TGTGCCAGCAGCCCGACAGGGTACATGAACACTGAAGCTTTCTTT	CASSPTGYMNTEAFF
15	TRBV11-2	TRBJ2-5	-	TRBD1	TGTGCCAGCAGCTCCGGGACAGGGGGCACAGAGACCCAGTACTTC	CASSSGTGGTETQYF
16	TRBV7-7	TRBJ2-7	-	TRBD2	TGTGCCAGCAGCTTCCGGACTAGCGGGAGGACCTACGAGCAGTACTTC	CASSFRTSGRTYEQYF
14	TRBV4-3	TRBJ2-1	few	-	TGCGCCAGCAGCCAAGCAGTCGCGGGGAATGAGCAGTTCTTC	CASSQAVAGNEQFF
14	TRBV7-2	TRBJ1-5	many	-	TGTGCCAGCAGCTATCAGGGGAAGAGAGGGCCCCAGCATTTT	CASSYQGKRGPQHF
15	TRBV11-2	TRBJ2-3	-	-	TGTGCCAGCAGCTTAGGATCAGGGGACACAGATACGCAGTATTTT	CASSLGSGDTDTQYF
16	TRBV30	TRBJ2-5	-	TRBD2	TGTGCCTGGAGTACGGGAGGCTGGCGGGACCAAGAGACCCAGTACTTC	CAWSTGGWRDQETQYF
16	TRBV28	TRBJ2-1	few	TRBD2	TGTGCCAGCAGTTTACTAGCGGGGGGGCTCTACAATGAGCAGTTCTTC	CASSLLAGGLYNEQFF
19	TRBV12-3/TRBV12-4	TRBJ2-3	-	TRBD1	TGTGCCAGCAGTTTATGGTGGTCTCGGGACAGGGCACGCACAGATACGCAGTATTTT	CASSLWWSRDRARTDTQYF
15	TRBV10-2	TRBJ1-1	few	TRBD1	TGCGCCAGCAGTGAGCCCGGGACAGGTAACACTGAAGCTTTCTTT	CASSEPGTGNTEAFF
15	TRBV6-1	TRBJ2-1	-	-	TGTGCCATCCTTCAGGGGCGGGTGGTCTACAATGAGCAGTTCTTC	CAILQGRVVYNEQFF
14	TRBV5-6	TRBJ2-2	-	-	TGTGCCAGCAGCCCGGAGCTCTCCGCCGGGGAGCTGTTTTTT	CASSPELSAGELFF
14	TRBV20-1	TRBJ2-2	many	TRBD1	TGCAGTGCTTTAGGACAGGGAAACACCGGGGAGCTGTTTTTT	CSALGQGNTGELFF
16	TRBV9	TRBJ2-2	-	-	TGTGCCAGCAGCCCTGAGGTAGTTTCGAACACCGGGGAGCTGTTTTTT	CASSPEVVSNTGELFF
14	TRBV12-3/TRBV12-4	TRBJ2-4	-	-	TGTGCCAGCAGTTTAGTGATGGGGGTGGACATTCAGTACTTC	CASSLVMGVDIQYF
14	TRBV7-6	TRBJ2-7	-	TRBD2	TGTGCCAGCAGCCCCCAGGGAGGGGTCTACGAGCAGTACTTC	CASSPQGGVYEQYF
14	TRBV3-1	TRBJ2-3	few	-	TGTGCCAGCAGCCCTCACTCGGGGGCAGATACGCAGTATTTT	CASSPHSGADTQYF
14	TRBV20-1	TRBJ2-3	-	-	TGCAGTGCTAGCCAGGACAGCGTCACAGATACGCAGTATTTT	CSASQDSVTDTQYF
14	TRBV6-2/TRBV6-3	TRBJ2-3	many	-	TGTGCCAGCAGTTGGGACCAGCCAACAGATACGCAGTATTTT	CASSWDQPTDTQYF
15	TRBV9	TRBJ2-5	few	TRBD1	TGTGCCAGCAGCAGTGACAGGGGAGTATGGGAGACCCAGTACTTC	CASSSDRGVWETQYF
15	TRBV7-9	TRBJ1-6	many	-	TGTGCCAGCAGCTTTTATGAAGGTCCAGATTCACCCCTCCACTTT	CASSFYEGPDSPLHF
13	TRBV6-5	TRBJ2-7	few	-	TGTGCCAGCAGTTACGGGCTTTCCTACGAGCAGTACTTC	CASSYGLSYEQYF
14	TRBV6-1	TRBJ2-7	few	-	TGTGCCAGCAGCCTGCCCGGGGCCCCGGAGAAGCAGTACTTC	CASSLPGAPEKQYF
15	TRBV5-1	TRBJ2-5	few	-	TGCGCCAGCAGCTTGGCAAAACCGTACCAAGAGACCCAGTACTTC	CASSLAKPYQETQYF
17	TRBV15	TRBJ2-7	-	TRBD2	TGTGCCACCAGCATTCGGTGCGGGAGGGCCTCAGCCTACGAGCAGTACTTC	CATSIRCGRASAYEQYF
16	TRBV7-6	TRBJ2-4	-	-	TGTGCCAGCAGCTTAACCGAATTTCTAGCCAAAAACATTCAGTACTTC	CASSLTEFLAKNIQYF
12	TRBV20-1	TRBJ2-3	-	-	TGCAGTGCTAGTGGGACACCCGGTACGCAGTATTTT	CSASGTPGTQYF
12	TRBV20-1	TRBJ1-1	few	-	TGCAGTACACCGGTAATGAACACTGAAGCTTTCTTT	CSTPVMNTEAFF
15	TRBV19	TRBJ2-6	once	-	TGTGCCAGTAGTATAGGAGGGGCTGGGGCCAACGGCCTGACTTTC	CASSIGGAGANGLTF
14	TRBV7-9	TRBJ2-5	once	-	TGTGCCACCAGTTCAAGTATCCGGGTGGAGACCCAGTACTTC	CATSSSIRVETQYF
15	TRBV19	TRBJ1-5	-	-	TGTGCCAGTACCAATGGGTGGGGTAGCAATCAGCCCCAGCATTTT	CASTNGWGSNQPQHF
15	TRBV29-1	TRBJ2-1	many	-	TGCAGCGTCCAAGGGAGCGCCAGCTCCTACAATGAGCAGTTCTTC	CSVQGSASSYNEQFF
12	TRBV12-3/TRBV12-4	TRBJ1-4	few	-	TGTGCCAGCAGTCCTCGCCCTGGTAAACTGTTTTTT	CASSPRPGKLFF
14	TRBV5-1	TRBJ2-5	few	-	TGCGCCAGCAGCTTGTTGCAGCCTGGAGAGACCCAGTACTTC	CASSLLQPGETQYF
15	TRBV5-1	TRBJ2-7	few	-	TGCGCCAGCAGCCCCAGGGGACCCCGTGGTAGCGAGCAGTACTTC	CASSPRGPRGSEQYF
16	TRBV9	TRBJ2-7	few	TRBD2	TGTGCCAGCAGCCCCTCACTAGCGGGAGCGTCCTACGAGCAGTACTTC	CASSPSLAGASYEQYF
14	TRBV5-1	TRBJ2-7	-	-	TGCGCCAGCAGCTTTGATGACGCCCCCTACGAGCAGTACTTC	CASSFDDAPYEQYF
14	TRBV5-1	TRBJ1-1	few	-	TGCGCCAGCAGCCTGACACCCATGAACACTGAAGCTTTCTTT	CASSLTPMNTEAFF
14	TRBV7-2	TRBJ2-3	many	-	TGTGCCAGCAGCTTATTGAGAGTGCCAGATACGCAGTATTTT	CASSLLRVPDTQYF
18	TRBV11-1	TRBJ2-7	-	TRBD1	TGTGCCAGCACCAGGGTAGGGGCCGACAGGGCGCGCTCCTACGAGCAGTACTTC	CASTRVGADRARSYEQYF
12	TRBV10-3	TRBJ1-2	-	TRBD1	TGTGCCATCACTGCGACAGGGAGCGGCTACACCTTC	CAITATGSGYTF
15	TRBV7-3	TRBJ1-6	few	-	TGTGCCAGCAGCGACAGCCGGGGCCTCAATTCACCCCTCCACTTT	CASSDSRGLNSPLHF
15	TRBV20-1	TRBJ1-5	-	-	TGCAGTGCCTCCCCGCCCCCCTCAGGGGATCAGCCCCAGCATTTT	CSASPPPSGDQPQHF
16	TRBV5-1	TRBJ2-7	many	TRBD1	TGCGCCAGCAGCTTAAGTAAACGGGACAGAGCCTACGAGCAGTACTTC	CASSLSKRDRAYEQYF
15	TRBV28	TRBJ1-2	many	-	TGTGCCAGCAGGGACAGATGGCGGATATGGGATGGCTACACCTTC	CASRDRWRIWDGYTF
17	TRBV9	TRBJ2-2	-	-	TGTGCCAGCAGCACCACATCACACGACGCGAACACCGGGGAGCTGTTTTTT	CASSTTSHDANTGELFF